This record covers a single TCR beta chain. This entry comes from a study of identical twins. Germline V CDR1 and CDR2: MGHRA, YSYEKL. The germline V and J ends were trimmed by 1 base and 9 bases, with 13 bases remaining between them. The CDR3 runs 14 residues. In TCRdb, the 5' RACE reads were re-called with MiXCR into one record per CDR3 protein. Of a few hundred thousand distinct CDR3 sequences in the sample, about 9% were seen once. V is TRBV4-1 and J is TRBJ1-5, with D unclear. Material: naive T cells sorted from blood. The receptor was isolated from a woman in her forties or fifties in good health. As DNA, the CDR3 is TGCGCCAGCAGCCAAGCGTTGGCGACCCTGCCCCAGCATTTT. This codes for CASSQALATLPQHF.